This T cell receptor (beta chain) was profiled in a study of OX40 agonist ivuxolimab in advanced cancers. Study overall: Patients got intravenous ivuxolimab at 0.01 to 10 mg/kg every 2 weeks. Broader study findings: Expanded clones were, on average, more numerous among CD8+ T cells than CD4+. Clones of CD4+ and CD8+ blood T cells grew by week 6 at doses of 0.1 to 3.0 mg/kg.

Germline-derived CDR1 and CDR2 are SGHTA and FQGNSA. Trimming stripped 1 base from V and 4 bases from J, with 7 bases between. This CDR3 contains 13 residues. The assay was immunoSEQ multiplex PCR, and TCRdb's table has in-frame clones only and misses some. The table has under 8,000 clones, about nine tenths seen once. Of note for this clone: The antigen is not known.

The rearrangement links TRBV7-2 to TRBJ1-1; possibly TRBD1 for D (5 bases). Sequenced here: CD4+ or CD8+ T cells sorted from blood, sampled in a trial of the OX40 agonist ivuxolimab. The TCR was taken from an adult with an advanced solid tumor such as melanoma, head and neck, liver or kidney cancer. DNA of the CDR3: TGTGCCAGCAGCTTAGGGGGGTTCACTGAAGCTTTCTTT. Amino acid sequence: CASSLGGFTEAFF.